Below, 12 T cell receptor beta chains from the same sample are listed, as sequenced in a study of CD8 T cells in ankylosing spondylitis. TCRdb reanalysed the 5' RACE reads using MiXCR and keeps one entry per CDR3 protein. Among approximately 90,000 distinct CDR3 sequences, roughly 8.3% were seen once, and the ten largest hold about a tenth. Sequenced input: blood, either unsorted or a sorted T cell fraction (not recorded which). These receptor sequences come from a male donor with ankylosing spondylitis or in good health (not recorded which).

This clonotype was counted ten times or more. The chain links TRBV16 to TRBJ1-1; D is perhaps TRBD1 (5 bases). Germline CDR1 reads KGHSY; CDR2 reads FQNENV. This CDR3 has 13 residues. Trimming cost V 4 bases and J 7 bases, with 13 bases left between them. The CDR3 is CASSPQTESEAFF. For the CDR3, the DNA is TGTGCCAGCAGCCCTCAGACAGAAAGTGAAGCTTTCTTT.

Ten or more counts support this clonotype. CDR3 bases: TGTGCCAGCAGTTCCGTCTATCAGCCCCAGCATTTT. This translates into CASSSVYQPQHF. V gene TRBV6-2 or TRBV6-3 combines with J gene TRBJ1-5; no reliable D call. Germline V lookup: CDR1 MNHEY, CDR2 SVGEGT. This CDR3 has 12 amino acids. V was cut by 4 bases and J by 5 bases, with 6 bases left in between.

As regards this clonotype: A junction boundary mismatches the germline segment, possibly from a read error. The chain employs TRBV12-5 and TRBJ1-1; D is undetermined. The CDR3 runs to 15 residues. Per the germline V gene, CDR1 is LGHNT and CDR2 is FRNRAP. The CDR3 region is CACGLGRATGTEAFF. DNA for the CDR3: TGTGCTTGTGGTTTGGGGAGGGCGACGGGAACTGAAGCTTTCTTT.

Many counts were recorded for this clonotype. The rearrangement joins TRBV6-5 to TRBJ2-3; D possibly corresponds to TRBD1 (6 bases). From germline, CDR1 is MNHEY and CDR2 SVGAGI. CDR3 length: 16 residues. The V end lost 0 bases, the J end lost 9 bases, and 19 bases lay between the germline ends. Written as DNA, the CDR3 is TGTGCCAGCAGTTACTCGACAGGTCGGGGAAGGATAACGCAGTATTTT. It is translated as CASSYSTGRGRITQYF.

This clonotype was recorded at least ten times. This rearrangement joins TRBV20-1 to TRBJ2-5; no clear D. Trimming pared 0 bases from V and 5 bases from J, leaving 16 bases between. CDR1 is DFQATT, CDR2 SNEGSKA, per germline (reference sequence). The CDR3 contains 15 residues. The CDR3 region is CSARDRVLSVETQYF. CDR3 nucleotide sequence: TGCAGTGCTAGAGATCGGGTTCTTTCGGTGGAGACCCAGTACTTC.

In this sample, this clonotype turned up many times. The junction and the germline gene differ at one end; a read error may be behind it. V and J are TRBV7-7 and TRBJ2-1; 11 bases map to TRBD2. CDR1 and CDR2 (germline): SSHAT, FNYEAQ (reference sequence). The CDR3 has 15 amino acids. In DNA form, the CDR3 reads TGTGCTAGCAGCTATCAACTAGCGGGAGAATCTGAGCAGTTCTTC. Its translation is CASSYQLAGESEQFF.

This clonotype has a count of ten or more. The J gene is TRBJ2-1, the V gene TRBV6-2 or TRBV6-3; D is unclear. CDR1 is MNHEY and CDR2 is SVGEGT in the germline V gene. The CDR3 runs to 14 residues. Trimming took 5 bases from V and 2 from J, leaving 10 bases between them. CDR3 DNA: TGTGCCAGCAGTCTCAGAAGGACCTACAATGAGCAGTTCTTC. Its translation: CASSLRRTYNEQFF.

The table lists this clonotype with many counts. The chain recombines TRBV20-1 with TRBJ2-1; 7 positions match TRBD2. V gave up 6 bases and J gave up 4 bases; unmatched junction bases: 9. This CDR3 comprises 14 residues. Germline V gene sequence: CDR1 DFQATT, CDR2 SNEGSKA (reference sequence). The CDR3 region has the DNA TGCAGTGCCCGGAGGACTAGGGCATACAATGAGCAGTTCTTC. Its protein product is CSARRTRAYNEQFF.

This clonotype was seen repeatedly, ten times or more. This chain links TRBV20-1 with TRBJ2-2; D is possibly TRBD1 (6 bases). This CDR3 is 17 amino acids long. CDR1 and CDR2 from the germline V gene are DFQATT and SNEGSKA (reference sequence). Trimming removed 4 bases from V and 2 bases from J, with 20 bases in between. The CDR3 region has the DNA TGCAGTGCTATGGCAGTCGGGACACCGTCTAACACCGGGGAGCTGTTTTTT. This sequence encodes CSAMAVGTPSNTGELFF.

Many counts were recorded for this clonotype. CDR3 residues: CATSRDQVRLTSGSTDTQYF. The DNA for the CDR3 is TGTGCCACCAGCAGAGATCAGGTCAGGCTGACTAGCGGATCAACAGATACGCAGTATTTT. The chain couples TRBV15 to TRBJ2-3; TRBD2 matches at 9 bases. The CDR3 sequence is 20 residues long. Looked up from germline, CDR1 is LNHNV and CDR2 is YYDKDF (reference sequence). V shed 0 bases and J 3 bases; nucleotides not matched to a gene: 16.

The J gene is TRBJ2-1, the V gene TRBV10-3; tentative D call: TRBD1 (6 bases). Germline V CDR1 and CDR2: ENHRY, SYGVKD. The CDR3 length is 17 residues. The V end lost 6 bases, the J end lost 2 bases, and 20 bases lay between the germline ends. DNA of the CDR3: TGTGCCATCAGCGCAAACCCCCCAGGGACACCCTACAATGAGCAGTTCTTC. Protein sequence: CAISANPPGTPYNEQFF.

This clonotype appeared many times. The CDR3 coding sequence is TGCAGTGCTAGGGCCCTTCCTGTGTGGGGCGGGGAGCTGTTTTTT. Its translation is CSARALPVWGGELFF. This chain connects TRBV20-1 to TRBJ2-2; D is unclear. Between the trimmed V and J ends, which lost 3 bases and 7 bases, there was a span of 18 bases. CDR1 is DFQATT and CDR2 is SNEGSKA in the germline V gene (reference sequence). This CDR3 is built from 15 residues.